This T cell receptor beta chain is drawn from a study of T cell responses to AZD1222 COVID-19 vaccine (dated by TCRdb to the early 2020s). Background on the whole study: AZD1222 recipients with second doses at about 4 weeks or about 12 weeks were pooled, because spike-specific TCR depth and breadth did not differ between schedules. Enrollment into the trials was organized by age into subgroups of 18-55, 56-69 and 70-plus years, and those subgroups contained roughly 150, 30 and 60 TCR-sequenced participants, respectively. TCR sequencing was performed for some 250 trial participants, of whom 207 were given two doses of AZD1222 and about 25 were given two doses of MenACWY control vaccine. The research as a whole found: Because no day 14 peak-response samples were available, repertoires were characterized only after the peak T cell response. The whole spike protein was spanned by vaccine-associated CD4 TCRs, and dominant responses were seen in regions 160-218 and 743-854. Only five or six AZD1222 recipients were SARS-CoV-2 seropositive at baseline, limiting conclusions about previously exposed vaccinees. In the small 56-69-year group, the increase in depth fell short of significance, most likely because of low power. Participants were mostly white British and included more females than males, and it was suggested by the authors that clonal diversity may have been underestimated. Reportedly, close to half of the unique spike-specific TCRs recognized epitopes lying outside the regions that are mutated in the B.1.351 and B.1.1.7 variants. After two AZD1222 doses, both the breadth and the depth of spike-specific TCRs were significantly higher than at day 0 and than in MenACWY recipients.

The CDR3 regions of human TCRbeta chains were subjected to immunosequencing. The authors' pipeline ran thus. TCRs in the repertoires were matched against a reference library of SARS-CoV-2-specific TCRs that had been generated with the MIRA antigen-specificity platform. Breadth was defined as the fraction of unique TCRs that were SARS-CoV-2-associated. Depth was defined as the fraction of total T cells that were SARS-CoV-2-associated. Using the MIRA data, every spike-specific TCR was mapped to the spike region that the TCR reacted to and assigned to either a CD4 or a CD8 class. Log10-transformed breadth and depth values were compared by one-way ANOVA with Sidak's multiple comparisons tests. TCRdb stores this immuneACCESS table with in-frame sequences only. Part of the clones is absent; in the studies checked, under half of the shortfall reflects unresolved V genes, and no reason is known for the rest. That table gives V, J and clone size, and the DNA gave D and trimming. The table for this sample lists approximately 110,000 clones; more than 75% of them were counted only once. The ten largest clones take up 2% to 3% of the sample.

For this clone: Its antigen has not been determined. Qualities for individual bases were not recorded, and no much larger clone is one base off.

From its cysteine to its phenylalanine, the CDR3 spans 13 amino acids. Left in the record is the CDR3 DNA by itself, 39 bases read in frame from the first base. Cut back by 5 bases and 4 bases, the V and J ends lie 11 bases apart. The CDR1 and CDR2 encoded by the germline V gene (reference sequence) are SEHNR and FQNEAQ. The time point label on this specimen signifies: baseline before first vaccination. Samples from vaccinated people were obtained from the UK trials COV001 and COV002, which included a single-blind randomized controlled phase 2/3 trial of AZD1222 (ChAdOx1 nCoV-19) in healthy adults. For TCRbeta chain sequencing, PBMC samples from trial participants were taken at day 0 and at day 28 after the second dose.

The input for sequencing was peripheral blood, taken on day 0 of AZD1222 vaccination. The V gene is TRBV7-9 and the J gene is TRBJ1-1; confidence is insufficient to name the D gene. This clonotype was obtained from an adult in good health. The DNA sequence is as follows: TGTGCCAGCAGCCAGGAGGGAGGCACTGAAGCTTTCTTT. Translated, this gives CASSQEGGTEAFF.